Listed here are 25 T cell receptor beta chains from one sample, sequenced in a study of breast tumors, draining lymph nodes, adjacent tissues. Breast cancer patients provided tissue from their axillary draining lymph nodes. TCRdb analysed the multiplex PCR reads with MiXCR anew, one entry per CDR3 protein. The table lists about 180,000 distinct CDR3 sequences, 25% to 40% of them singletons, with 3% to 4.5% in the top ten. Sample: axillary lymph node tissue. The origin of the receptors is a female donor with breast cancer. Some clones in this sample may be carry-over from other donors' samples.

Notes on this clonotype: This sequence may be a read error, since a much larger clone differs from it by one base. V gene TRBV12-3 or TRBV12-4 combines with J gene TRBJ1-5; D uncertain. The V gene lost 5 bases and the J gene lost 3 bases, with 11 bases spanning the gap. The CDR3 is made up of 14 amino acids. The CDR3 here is CASSVEGINQPQHF. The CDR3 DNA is TGTGCCAGCAGTGTTGAAGGGATCAATCAGCCCCAGCATTTT.

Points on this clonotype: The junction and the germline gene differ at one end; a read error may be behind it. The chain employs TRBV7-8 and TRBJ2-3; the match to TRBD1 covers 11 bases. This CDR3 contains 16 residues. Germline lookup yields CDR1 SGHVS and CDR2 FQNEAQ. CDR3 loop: CASGQQDRGLTYTQYF. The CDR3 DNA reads TGTGCCAGCGGTCAACAGGACAGGGGGCTCACATATACGCAGTATTTC.

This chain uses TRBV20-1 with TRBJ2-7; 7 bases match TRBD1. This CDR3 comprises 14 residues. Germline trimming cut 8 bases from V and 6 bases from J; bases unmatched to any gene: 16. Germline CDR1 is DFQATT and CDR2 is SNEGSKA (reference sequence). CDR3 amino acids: CSTTFTGAPSEQYF. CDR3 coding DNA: TGCAGTACTACGTTCACAGGGGCGCCGTCCGAGCAGTACTTC.

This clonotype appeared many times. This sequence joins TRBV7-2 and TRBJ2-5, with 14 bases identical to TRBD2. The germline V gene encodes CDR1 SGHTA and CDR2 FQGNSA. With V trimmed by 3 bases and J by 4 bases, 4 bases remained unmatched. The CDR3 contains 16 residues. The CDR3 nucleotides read TGTGCCAGCAGCTTGGGGACTAGCGGGAGTGCAGAGACCCAGTACTTC. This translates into CASSLGTSGSAETQYF.

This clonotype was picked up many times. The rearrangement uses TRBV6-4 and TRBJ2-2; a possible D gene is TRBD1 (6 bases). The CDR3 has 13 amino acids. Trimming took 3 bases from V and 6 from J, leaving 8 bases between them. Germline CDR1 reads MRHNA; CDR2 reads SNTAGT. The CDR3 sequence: CASSDEGAGELFF. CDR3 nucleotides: TGTGCCAGCAGTGATGAGGGGGCCGGGGAGCTGTTTTTT.

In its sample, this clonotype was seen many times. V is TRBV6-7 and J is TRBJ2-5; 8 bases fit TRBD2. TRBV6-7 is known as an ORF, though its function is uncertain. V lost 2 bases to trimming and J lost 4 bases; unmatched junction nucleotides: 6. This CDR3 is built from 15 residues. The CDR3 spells CASSYGRAGAETQYF. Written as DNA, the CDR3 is TGTGCCAGCAGTTACGGCCGAGCGGGAGCAGAGACCCAGTACTTC.

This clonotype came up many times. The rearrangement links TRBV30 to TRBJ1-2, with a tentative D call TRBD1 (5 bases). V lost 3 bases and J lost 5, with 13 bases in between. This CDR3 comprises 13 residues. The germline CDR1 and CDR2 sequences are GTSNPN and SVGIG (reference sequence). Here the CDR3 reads CAWRAGRKYGYTF. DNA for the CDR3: TGTGCCTGGAGGGCGGGACGGAAATATGGCTACACCTTC.

The CDR3 loop is CASSLDGPIYEQYF. The CDR3 DNA follows: TGTGCCAGCAGCTTGGATGGCCCGATCTACGAGCAGTACTTC. V and J are TRBV7-9 and TRBJ2-7; no clear D gene. Germline V gene sequence: CDR1 SEHNR, CDR2 FQNEAQ (reference sequence). The V end lost 3 bases, the J end lost 3 bases, and 12 bases lay between the germline ends. The CDR3 spans 14 residues. Based on the CDR3 plus reference TRBV7-9 and TRBJ2-7, the full variable domain is DTGVSQNPRHKITKRGQNVTFRCDPISEHNRLYWYRQTLGQGPEFLTYFQNEAQLEKSRLLSDRFSAERPKGSFSTLEIQRTEQGDSAMYLCASSLDGPIYEQYFGPGTRLTVT.

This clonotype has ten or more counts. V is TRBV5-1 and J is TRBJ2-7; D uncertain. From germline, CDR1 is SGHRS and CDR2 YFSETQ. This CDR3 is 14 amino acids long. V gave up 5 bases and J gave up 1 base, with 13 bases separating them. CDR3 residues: CASSSDGPSYEQYF. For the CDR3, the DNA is TGCGCCAGCAGTTCCGACGGGCCGTCCTACGAGCAGTACTTC.

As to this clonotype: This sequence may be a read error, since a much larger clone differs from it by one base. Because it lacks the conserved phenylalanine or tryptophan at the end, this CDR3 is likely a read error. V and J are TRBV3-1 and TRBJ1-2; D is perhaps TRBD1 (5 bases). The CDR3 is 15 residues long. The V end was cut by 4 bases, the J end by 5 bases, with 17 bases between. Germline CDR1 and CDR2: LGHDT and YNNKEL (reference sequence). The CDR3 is CASSRPGEGLYGYTL. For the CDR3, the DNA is TGTGCCAGCAGCCGCCCGGGGGAGGGCCTTTATGGCTACACCCTC.

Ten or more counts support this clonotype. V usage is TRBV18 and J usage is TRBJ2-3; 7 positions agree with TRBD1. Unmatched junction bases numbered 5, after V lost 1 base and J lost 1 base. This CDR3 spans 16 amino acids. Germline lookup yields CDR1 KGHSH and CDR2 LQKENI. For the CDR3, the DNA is TGTGCCAGCTCACCACTGACAGGGTGGGGCACAGATACGCAGTATTTT. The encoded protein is CASSPLTGWGTDTQYF.

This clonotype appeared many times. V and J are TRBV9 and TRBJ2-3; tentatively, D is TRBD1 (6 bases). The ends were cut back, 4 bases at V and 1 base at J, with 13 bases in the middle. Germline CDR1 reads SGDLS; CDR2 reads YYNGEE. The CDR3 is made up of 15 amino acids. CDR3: CASSRGYSGTDTQYF. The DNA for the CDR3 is TGTGCCAGCAGCAGGGGGTATAGTGGCACAGATACGCAGTATTTT.

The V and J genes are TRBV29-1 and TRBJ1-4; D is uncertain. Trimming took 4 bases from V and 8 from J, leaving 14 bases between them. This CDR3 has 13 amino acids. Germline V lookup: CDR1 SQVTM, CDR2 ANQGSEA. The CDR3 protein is CSVGRAGGEKLFF. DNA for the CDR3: TGCAGCGTTGGAAGAGCGGGAGGGGAAAAACTGTTTTTT.

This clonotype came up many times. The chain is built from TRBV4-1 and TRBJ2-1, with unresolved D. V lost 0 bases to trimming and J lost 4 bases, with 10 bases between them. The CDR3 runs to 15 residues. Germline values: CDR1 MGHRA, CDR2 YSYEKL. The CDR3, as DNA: TGCGCCAGCAGCCAAGATCCGGTAGCATACAATGAGCAGTTCTTC. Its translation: CASSQDPVAYNEQFF.

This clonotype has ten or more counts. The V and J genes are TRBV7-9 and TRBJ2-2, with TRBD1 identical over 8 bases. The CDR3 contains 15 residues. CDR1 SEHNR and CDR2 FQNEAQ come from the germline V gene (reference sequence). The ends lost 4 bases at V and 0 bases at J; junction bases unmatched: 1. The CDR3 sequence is CASSSDRANTGELFF. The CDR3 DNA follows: TGTGCCAGCAGCTCGGACAGGGCGAACACCGGGGAGCTGTTTTTT.

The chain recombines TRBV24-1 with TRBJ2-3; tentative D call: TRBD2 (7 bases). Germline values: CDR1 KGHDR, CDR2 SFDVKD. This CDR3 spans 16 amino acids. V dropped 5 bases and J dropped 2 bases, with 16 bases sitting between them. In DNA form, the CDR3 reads TGTGCCACCAGTGCCGGCGGGGGCGCCGACACAGATACGCAGTATTTT. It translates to CATSAGGGADTDTQYF.

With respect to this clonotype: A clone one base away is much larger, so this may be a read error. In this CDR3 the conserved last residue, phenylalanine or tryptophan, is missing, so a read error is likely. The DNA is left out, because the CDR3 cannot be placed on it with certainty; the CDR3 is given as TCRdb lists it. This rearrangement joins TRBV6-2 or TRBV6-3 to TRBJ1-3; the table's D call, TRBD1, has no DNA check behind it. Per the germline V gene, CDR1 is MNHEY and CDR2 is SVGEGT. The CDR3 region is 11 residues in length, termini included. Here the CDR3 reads CASSPRDRQFY.

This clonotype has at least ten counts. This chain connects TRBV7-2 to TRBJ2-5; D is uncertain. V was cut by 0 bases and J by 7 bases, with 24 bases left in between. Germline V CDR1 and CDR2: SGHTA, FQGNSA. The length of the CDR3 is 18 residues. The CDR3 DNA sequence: TGTGCCAGCAGCTTAGCTCGGCAGTCGGCTGGAAGACTTGGGACCCAGTACTTC. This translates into CASSLARQSAGRLGTQYF.

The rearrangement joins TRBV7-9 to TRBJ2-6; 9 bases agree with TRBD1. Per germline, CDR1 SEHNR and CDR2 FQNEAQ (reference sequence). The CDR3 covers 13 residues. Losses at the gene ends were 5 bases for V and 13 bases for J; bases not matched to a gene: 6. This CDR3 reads CASSNRDREVLTF. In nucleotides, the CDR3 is TGTGCCAGCAGCAACCGGGACAGGGAAGTCCTGACTTTC.

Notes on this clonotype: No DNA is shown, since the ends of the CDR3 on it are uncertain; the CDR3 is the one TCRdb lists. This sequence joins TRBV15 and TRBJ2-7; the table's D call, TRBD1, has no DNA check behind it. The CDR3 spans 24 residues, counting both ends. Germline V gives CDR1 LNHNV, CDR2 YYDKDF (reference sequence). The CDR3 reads CAHPEDSSFYICSARVPGGYEQYF.

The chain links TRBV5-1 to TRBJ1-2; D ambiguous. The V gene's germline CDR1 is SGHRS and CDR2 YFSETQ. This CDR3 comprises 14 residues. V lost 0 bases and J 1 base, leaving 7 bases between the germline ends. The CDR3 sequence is CASSLEVVNYGYTF. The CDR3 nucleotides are TGCGCCAGCAGCTTGGAGGTGGTTAACTATGGCTACACCTTC.

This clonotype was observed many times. The CDR3 region is CAWSVGRRTAYEQYF. The CDR3 coding sequence is TGTGCCTGGAGTGTTGGACGGAGGACAGCCTACGAGCAGTACTTC. The chain couples TRBV30 to TRBJ2-7; D may be TRBD1 (6 bases). From germline, CDR1 is GTSNPN and CDR2 SVGIG (reference sequence). CDR3 length: 15 residues. V dropped 0 bases and J dropped 2 bases, with 14 bases sitting between them.

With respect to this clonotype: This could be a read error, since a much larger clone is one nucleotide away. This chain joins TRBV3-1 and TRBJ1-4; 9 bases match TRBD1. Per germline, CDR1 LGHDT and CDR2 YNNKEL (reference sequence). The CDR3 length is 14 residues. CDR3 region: CASSSGQGSEKLLF. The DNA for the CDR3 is TGTGCCAGCAGTTCCGGACAGGGGAGTGAAAAACTGCTTTTT.

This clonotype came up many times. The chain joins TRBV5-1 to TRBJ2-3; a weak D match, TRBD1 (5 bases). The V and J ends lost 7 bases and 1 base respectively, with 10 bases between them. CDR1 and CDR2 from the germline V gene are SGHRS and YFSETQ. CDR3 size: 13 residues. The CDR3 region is CASARAGTDTQYF. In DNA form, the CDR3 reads TGCGCCAGCGCCAGGGCGGGCACAGATACGCAGTATTTT.

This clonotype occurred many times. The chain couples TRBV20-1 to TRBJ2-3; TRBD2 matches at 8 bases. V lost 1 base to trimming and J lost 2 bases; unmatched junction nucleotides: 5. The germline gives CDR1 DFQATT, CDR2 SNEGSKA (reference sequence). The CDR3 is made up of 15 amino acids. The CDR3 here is CSARAASGFTDTQYF. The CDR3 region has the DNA TGCAGTGCTAGAGCGGCTAGCGGGTTCACAGATACGCAGTATTTT.